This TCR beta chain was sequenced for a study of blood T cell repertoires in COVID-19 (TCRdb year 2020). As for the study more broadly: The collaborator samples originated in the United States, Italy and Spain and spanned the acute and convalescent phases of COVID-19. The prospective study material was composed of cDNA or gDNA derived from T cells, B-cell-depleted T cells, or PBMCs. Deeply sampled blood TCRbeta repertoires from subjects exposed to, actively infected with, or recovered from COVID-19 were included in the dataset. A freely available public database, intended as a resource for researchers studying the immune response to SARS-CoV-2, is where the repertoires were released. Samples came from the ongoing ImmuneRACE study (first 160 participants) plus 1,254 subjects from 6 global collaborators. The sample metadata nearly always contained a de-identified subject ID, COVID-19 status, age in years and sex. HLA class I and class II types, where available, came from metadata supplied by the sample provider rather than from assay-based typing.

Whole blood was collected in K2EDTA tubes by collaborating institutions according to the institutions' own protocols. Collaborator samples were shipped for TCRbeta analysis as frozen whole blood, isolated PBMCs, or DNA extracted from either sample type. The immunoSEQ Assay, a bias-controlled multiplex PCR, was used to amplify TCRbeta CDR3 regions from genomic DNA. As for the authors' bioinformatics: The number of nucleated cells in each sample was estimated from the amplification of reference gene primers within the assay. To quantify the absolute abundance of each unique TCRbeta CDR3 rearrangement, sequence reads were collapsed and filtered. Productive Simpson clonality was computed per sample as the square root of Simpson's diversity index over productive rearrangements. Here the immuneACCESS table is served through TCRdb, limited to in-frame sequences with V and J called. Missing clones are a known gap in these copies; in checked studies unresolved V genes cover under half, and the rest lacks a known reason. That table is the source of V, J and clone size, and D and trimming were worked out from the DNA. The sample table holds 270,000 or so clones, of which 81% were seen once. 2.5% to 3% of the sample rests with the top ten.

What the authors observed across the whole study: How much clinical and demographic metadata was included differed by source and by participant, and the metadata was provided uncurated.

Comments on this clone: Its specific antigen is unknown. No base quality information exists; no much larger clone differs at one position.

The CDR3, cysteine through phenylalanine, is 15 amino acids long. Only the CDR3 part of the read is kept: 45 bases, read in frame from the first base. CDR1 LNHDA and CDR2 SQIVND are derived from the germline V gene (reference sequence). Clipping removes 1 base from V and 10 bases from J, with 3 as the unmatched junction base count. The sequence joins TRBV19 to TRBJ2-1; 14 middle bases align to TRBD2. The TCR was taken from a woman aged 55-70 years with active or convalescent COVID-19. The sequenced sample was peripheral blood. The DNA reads TGTGCCAGTAGTATAGGACTAGCGGGGGGGGAGGAGCAGTTCTTC. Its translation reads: CASSIGLAGGEEQFF.